Listed below are T cell receptor beta chains from one sample, sequenced in a study of blood T cell repertoires in COVID-19. The repertoire was sequenced with immunoSEQ multiplex PCR; TCRdb's copy has only in-frame clones and lacks some. The sample yields under 85,000 clones, around 80% seen once. The sequenced material came from peripheral blood. Source of these receptors: a man aged 55 to 69 with active or convalescent COVID-19. Both conserved end residues are part of each CDR3. The D gene is left open where the match is weak. A clone size is listed for some rows: how often the clone was seen (once, few, many), or a class if it is expanded.

>TRBV6-5|TRBJ1-1|NA|NA
CASREGNTEAFF
TGTGCCAGCAGGGAGGGGAATACTGAAGCTTTCTTT
>TRBV18|TRBJ1-5|NA|NA
CASSPDRNQPQHF
TGTGCCAGCTCACCTGACAGAAATCAGCCCCAGCATTTT
>TRBV4-1|TRBJ2-7|TRBD1|NA
CASSQDGQGYEQYF
TGCGCCAGCAGCCAAGACGGACAGGGCTACGAGCAGTACTTC
>TRBV7-2|TRBJ2-7|TRBD1|NA
CASSLGTGNYEQYF
TGTGCCAGCAGCTTAGGGACAGGGAACTACGAGCAGTACTTC
>TRBV19|TRBJ2-4|NA|few
CASSIMGVAKNIQYF
TGTGCCAGTAGTATAATGGGAGTAGCCAAAAACATTCAGTACTTC
>TRBV10-3|TRBJ1-2|TRBD1|NA
CAISQGTGGENTF
TGTGCCATCAGTCAAGGGACAGGGGGCGAGAACACCTTC
>TRBV6-5|TRBJ1-5|NA|NA
CASSLDGGGQPQHF
TGTGCCAGCAGCCTGGACGGAGGAGGTCAGCCCCAGCATTTT
>TRBV4-3|TRBJ1-2|TRBD1|NA
CASSQDPGTGGFYGYTF
TGCGCCAGCAGCCAAGATCCTGGGACAGGGGGCTTCTATGGCTACACCTTC
>TRBV12-3/TRBV12-4|TRBJ2-5|NA|NA
CASNLGAQETQYF
TGTGCCAGCAACTTAGGAGCTCAAGAGACCCAGTACTTC
>TRBV10-3|TRBJ1-5|TRBD1|NA
CAISVDRGVQPQHF
TGTGCCATCAGTGTCGACAGGGGGGTTCAGCCCCAGCATTTT
>TRBV19|TRBJ1-2|TRBD1|NA
CASRTQGAAINYGYTF
TGTGCCAGTAGGACCCAGGGGGCGGCTATTAACTATGGCTACACCTTC
>TRBV3-1/TRBV3-2|TRBJ1-1|NA|NA
CASSHTWEAEAFF
TGTGCCAGCAGCCATACATGGGAGGCTGAAGCTTTCTTT
>TRBV3-1/TRBV3-2|TRBJ2-2|TRBD2|NA
CASSQESSGGTPTGELFF
TGTGCCAGCAGCCAAGAGAGTAGCGGGGGGACCCCCACCGGGGAGCTGTTTTTT
>TRBV7-2|TRBJ2-7|TRBD2|few
CASRAGGPTVYEQYF
TGTGCCAGCAGGGCGGGGGGGCCAACTGTTTACGAGCAGTACTTC
>TRBV7-9|TRBJ1-1|TRBD1|once
CASSLEQGRGTEAFF
TGTGCCAGCAGCTTAGAGCAAGGCAGGGGGACTGAAGCTTTCTTT
>TRBV19|TRBJ2-7|TRBD1|NA
CASRGTGTGGVEQYF
TGTGCCAGTAGGGGTACCGGGACAGGGGGCGTCGAGCAGTACTTC
>TRBV7-2|TRBJ1-1|NA|NA
CASSLRAYGLITEAFF
TGTGCCAGCAGCTTAAGAGCGTATGGGTTGATCACTGAAGCTTTCTTT
>TRBV6-5|TRBJ1-2|TRBD1|NA
CASSYSDRIPGYTF
TGTGCCAGCAGTTACTCGGACAGGATCCCTGGCTACACCTTC
>TRBV4-3|TRBJ2-1|NA|NA
CASSQVGGNEQFF
TGCGCCAGCAGCCAAGTGGGGGGCAATGAGCAGTTCTTC
>TRBV12-3/TRBV12-4|TRBJ1-2|TRBD1|NA
CASSPTGGLGYTF
TGTGCCAGCAGCCCCACAGGGGGTCTGGGCTACACCTTC
>TRBV24-1|TRBJ1-2|NA|NA
CATSDVVRGPYGYTF
TGTGCCACCAGTGATGTCGTCAGGGGTCCCTATGGCTACACCTTC
>TRBV12-1|TRBJ1-1|NA|NA
CARNGFTEAFF
TGTGCCAGAAACGGGTTCACTGAAGCTTTCTTT
>TRBV11-3|TRBJ2-7|NA|few
CASSLASGEREQYF
TGTGCCAGCAGCTTAGCCAGCGGAGAGAGGGAGCAGTACTTC
>TRBV2|TRBJ2-7|TRBD1|once
CASQKGTGYEQYF
TGTGCCAGCCAAAAGGGGACAGGGTACGAGCAGTACTTC
>TRBV3-1/TRBV3-2|TRBJ2-1|TRBD2|NA
CASSQMFSGDYNEQFF
TGTGCCAGCAGCCAAATGTTTAGCGGGGACTACAATGAGCAGTTCTTC
>TRBV19|TRBJ1-5|TRBD1|NA
CASSITGDRALGQPQHF
TGTGCCAGTAGTATTACCGGAGACAGGGCATTAGGACAGCCCCAGCATTTT
>TRBV7-9|TRBJ1-6|NA|once
CASSQERASSPLHF
TGTGCCAGCAGCCAAGAGAGGGCGAGTTCACCCCTCCACTTT
>TRBV4-1|TRBJ2-2|NA|few
CASTRTADGTGELFF
TGCGCCAGCACCCGGACTGCGGACGGCACCGGGGAGCTGTTTTTT
>TRBV4-2|TRBJ2-2|TRBD2|NA
CASSQETSGGWYTGELFF
TGTGCCAGCAGCCAAGAGACTAGCGGGGGGTGGTACACCGGGGAGCTGTTTTTT
>TRBV4-1|TRBJ2-3|NA|few
CASSQMNILVADTQYF
TGCGCCAGCAGCCAAATGAATATATTGGTAGCAGATACGCAGTATTTT
>TRBV7-9|TRBJ1-2|NA|NA
CASSSGLEQGYTF
TGTGCCAGCAGCTCGGGACTCGAGCAGGGCTACACCTTC
>TRBV7-3|TRBJ2-2|TRBD2|once
CASSPLAGVLTGELFF
TGTGCCAGCAGCCCCCTAGCGGGGGTCCTCACCGGGGAGCTGTTTTTT
>TRBV27|TRBJ2-7|NA|NA
CASSLEGVDEQYF
TGTGCCAGCAGTTTAGAGGGGGTGGACGAGCAGTACTTC
>TRBV7-2|TRBJ2-5|TRBD1|NA
CASSSTLTGAFQETQYF
TGTGCCAGCAGCTCAACCCTGACAGGGGCCTTCCAAGAGACCCAGTACTTC
>TRBV19|TRBJ1-3|NA|NA
CASSTGVGNTIYF
TGTGCCAGTAGTACAGGGGTCGGAAACACCATATATTTT
>TRBV11-2|TRBJ2-2|NA|NA
CASSLDRGVYTGELFF
TGTGCCAGCAGCTTAGACAGGGGGGTATACACCGGGGAGCTGTTTTTT
>TRBV19|TRBJ1-3|TRBD1|NA
CASSTDRLNTIYF
TGTGCCAGTAGTACGGACAGGCTAAACACCATATATTTT
>TRBV7-8|TRBJ2-1|TRBD1|NA
CASSLARDRGSYNEQFF
TGTGCCAGCAGCTTAGCCCGGGACAGGGGATCCTACAATGAGCAGTTCTTC
>TRBV29-1|TRBJ2-7|TRBD2|NA
CSVGIAGGPSYEQYF
TGCAGCGTCGGAATAGCGGGGGGGCCTTCCTACGAGCAGTACTTC
>TRBV4-3|TRBJ1-1|TRBD1|NA
CASSQDPDRARTEAFF
TGCGCCAGCAGCCAAGATCCAGACAGGGCGCGGACTGAAGCTTTCTTT
>TRBV5-4|TRBJ2-3|TRBD2|NA
CASGLAGGDTQYF
TGTGCCAGCGGGCTAGCGGGGGGAGATACGCAGTATTTT
>TRBV14|TRBJ1-6|NA|once
CASSQQINSPLHF
TGTGCCAGCAGCCAACAGATTAATTCACCCCTCCACTTT